These 12 T cell receptor beta chains originate from one sample sequenced in a study of vaccination and CD4 T cells after COVID-19. No antigens are known for them. The assay that was used to sequence DNA from cultured CD4+ T cells was the Oncomine TCR Beta short-read assay. From the PCR reads, TCRdb called clonotypes with MiXCR, one entry per CDR3 protein. The table lists 5,500 to 9,000 distinct CDR3 sequences, roughly half of them singletons. Specified treatment: roughly 10-day PBMC culture with coronavirus spike peptide pools or control peptides (ViraFEST assay). The specimen was CD4+ T cells from blood, cultured in vitro. These receptor sequences come from a human donor who had recovered from COVID-19.

This clonotype was detected a few times. This chain uses TRBV21-1 with TRBJ2-7; the table assigns TRBD2, which was not confirmed against the DNA. TRBV21-1 is described as a pseudogene. This CDR3 spans 15 amino acids. The CDR3 DNA is TGTGCCAGCAGCAAAGGAAGAGGGCCTACCTACGAGCAGTACTTC. It is translated as CASSKGRGPTYEQYF.

The chain couples TRBV7-2 to TRBJ2-3, with a possible D match to TRBD2 (7 bases). Per the germline V gene, CDR1 is SGHTA and CDR2 is FQGNSA. This CDR3 comprises 14 residues. The V and J ends lost 7 bases and 7 bases respectively, with 18 bases between them. The CDR3 coding sequence is TGTGCCAGCATCCTGGGGGGGGCGCGAAATACGCAGTATTTT. It yields the protein CASILGGARNTQYF.

The chain combines TRBV28 with TRBJ1-2; perhaps TRBD1 as D (6 bases). Looked up from germline, CDR1 is MDHEN and CDR2 is SYDVKM. V was shortened by 6 bases and J by 8 bases, with 22 bases between the two germline ends. There are 15 residues in the CDR3. CDR3 bases: TGTGCCAGCAGCTTACAGGGTCCCCTAGGGGTCGGCTACACCTTC. It is translated as CASSLQGPLGVGYTF.

This clonotype has only a few counts. The chain carries TRBV5-4 and TRBJ2-2; D is unclear. Germline V lookup: CDR1 SGHNT, CDR2 YYREEE (reference sequence). This CDR3 is 16 amino acids long. Trimming took 4 bases from V and 5 from J, leaving 18 bases between them. This chain's CDR3 is CASSRAPHNTTGELFF. DNA for the CDR3: TGTGCCAGCAGCCGGGCCCCACATAACACGACCGGGGAGCTGTTTTTT.

This clonotype was found once. This chain joins TRBV7-9 and TRBJ2-1; 7 bases agree with TRBD2. The V gene's germline CDR1 is SEHNR and CDR2 FQNEAQ (reference sequence). The CDR3 length is 13 residues. The ends lost 0 bases at V and 10 bases at J; junction bases unmatched: 3. The CDR3 coding sequence is TGTGCCAGCAGCTTAGCGTCACTAGCGGAGCAGTTCTTC. Translating gives CASSLASLAEQFF. Combining the CDR3 with reference TRBV7-9 and TRBJ2-1 gives the whole variable domain DTGVSQNPRHKITKRGQNVTFRCDPISEHNRLYWYRQTLGQGPEFLTYFQNEAQLEKSRLLSDRFSAERPKGSFSTLEIQRTEQGDSAMYLCASSLASLAEQFFGPGTRLTVL.

The chain uses TRBV6-2 or TRBV6-3 and TRBJ2-2, with D unclear. Germline loops: CDR1 MNHEY, CDR2 SVGEGT. The germline V and J ends were trimmed by 5 bases and 6 bases, with 10 bases remaining between them. The CDR3 sequence is 13 residues long. The CDR3 is CASSAVVAGELFF. The CDR3 bases are TGTGCCAGCAGTGCTGTAGTTGCCGGGGAGCTGTTTTTT.

The V call is TRBV6-1, the J call TRBJ1-1; D not certain. Germline CDR1 and CDR2: MNHNS and SASEGT. V lost 3 bases, J lost 3 bases, and 8 bases lay in between. The CDR3 length is 13 residues. The CDR3 region has the DNA TGTGCCAGCAGTGAGACCCCATACACTGAAGCTTTCTTT. Translation gives CASSETPYTEAFF.

The chain uses TRBV7-8 and TRBJ2-7; D is possibly TRBD2 (6 bases). Germline V lookup: CDR1 SGHVS, CDR2 FQNEAQ. There are 13 residues in the CDR3. V lost 5 bases, J lost 6 bases, and 14 bases lay in between. In DNA form, the CDR3 reads TGTGCCAGCAGCCCCAACGCGGGAACCGAGCAGTACTTC. This codes for CASSPNAGTEQYF.

This chain connects TRBV7-2 to TRBJ1-2; 8 bases align to TRBD1. The junction had 10 bases not matched to a gene; V was cut back by 9 bases and J by 7 bases. Germline-derived CDR1 and CDR2 are SGHTA and FQGNSA. The CDR3 sequence is 13 residues long. In DNA, the CDR3 is TGTGCCAGTTCCGGACAGGGCAGGAGTGGCTACACCTTC. Protein sequence: CASSGQGRSGYTF.

The CDR3 nucleotides are TGTGCCAGCGGAGGGGGGGACCGAGGGTCCCAGCATTTT. Residues: CASGGGDRGSQHF. This sequence joins TRBV6-1 and TRBJ1-5, with D perhaps matching TRBD1 (6 bases). Trimming took 8 bases from V and 11 from J, leaving 19 bases between them. Germline V gives CDR1 MNHNS, CDR2 SASEGT. The CDR3 totals 13 residues.

This clonotype has a handful of counts. The chain joins TRBV12-3 or TRBV12-4 to TRBJ1-1; D remains unclear. V lost 6 bases and J lost 4, with 12 bases in between. The CDR3 spans 13 residues. DNA for the CDR3: TGTGCCAGCAGCCTGCACGGGTCCACTGAAGCTTTCTTT. It is translated as CASSLHGSTEAFF.

The V and J genes are TRBV6-1 and TRBJ1-5; D remains unclear. Germline CDR1 reads MNHNS; CDR2 reads SASEGT. V gave up 1 base and J gave up 5 bases, with 9 bases separating them. This CDR3 contains 14 residues. The CDR3 nucleotides read TGTGCCAGCAGTGAAGGGGGAGAATATCAGCCCCAGCATTTT. Encoded protein: CASSEGGEYQPQHF.